The 17 T cell receptor beta chains below come from one sample, sequenced in a study of T cell clonality in common variable immunodeficiency. Broader study findings: Reportedly, TCR beta sequences from common variable immunodeficiency showed fewer deletions and N-nucleotide insertions.

Only in-frame clones appear in the TCRdb table, and some are missing; sequencing was by immunoSEQ multiplex PCR. The repertoire shows around 32,000 clones, none seen only once; the top ten take around 5.9%. Their antigen targets remain unknown. Specimen: peripheral blood mononuclear cells. These receptors were collected from a human donor with common variable immunodeficiency.

This clone occurred a few times. The sequenced fragment ends 3 residues before the CDR3 boundary, so the rest is inferred from the germline J gene. The V and J genes are TRBV19 and TRBJ2-1; D remains ambiguous. The length of the CDR3 is 13 residues. Germline loops: CDR1 LNHDA, CDR2 SQIVND (reference sequence). V was cut by 3 bases and J by 6 bases, with 9 bases left in between. The CDR3 loop reads CASSMNPGNEQFF. The part of the CDR3 DNA that was read is TGTGCCAGTAGTATGAATCCGGGCAATGAG. Together with reference TRBV19 and TRBJ2-1, the CDR3 gives the full variable domain: DGGITQSPKYLFRKEGQNVTLSCEQNLNHDAMYWYRQDPGQGLRLIYYSQIVNDFQKGDIAEGYSVSREKKESFPLTVTSAQKNPTAFYLCASSMNPGNEQFFGPGTRLTVL.

About this clone: The CDR3 goes on 3 residues after the read ends, and that part is filled in from the germline J gene. The chain carries TRBV5-1 and TRBJ2-5, with a tentative D call TRBD1 (5 bases). There are 14 residues in the CDR3. From germline, CDR1 is SGHRS and CDR2 YFSETQ. V shed 1 base and J shed 5 bases, with 12 bases lying between them. CDR3 region: CASSLKVKGETQYF. The CDR3 DNA, read in part, is TGCGCCAGCAGCTTGAAAGTGAAGGGGGAGACC.

For this clone: With the read ending 3 residues before the CDR3 end, the germline J gene is used to fill in that end. The genes are TRBV7-3 and TRBJ1-1; 7 nucleotides agree with TRBD1. Germline-derived CDR1 and CDR2 are SGHTA and FQGTGA. V was pared by 5 bases and J by 5 bases, with 14 bases of the junction left unmatched. The CDR3 is 16 amino acids. The DNA read from the CDR3 is TGTGCCAGCAGCCATCGGATGTCAGGGGGAAGGACTGAA. As protein: CASSHRMSGGRTE. The full CDR3 protein reads CASSHRMSGGRTEAFF.

As concerns this clone: The CDR3 end falls 3 residues outside the read, so it is completed with the germline J gene. The chain carries TRBV30 and TRBJ1-1, with no clear D. The CDR3 contains 14 residues. Germline CDR1 reads GTSNPN; CDR2 reads SVGIG (reference sequence). V lost 2 bases and J 4 bases, leaving 14 bases between the germline ends. The covered CDR3 bases are TGTGCCTGGAGTTCGGGTGTCGGTAGCACTGAA. Translated, it gives CAWSSGVGSTE. The whole CDR3 sequence reads CAWSSGVGSTEAFF.

As concerns this clone: The read terminates 3 residues ahead of where the CDR3 ends, so the germline J gene completes it. The rearrangement uses TRBV19 and TRBJ1-1; D is unclear. Germline V lookup: CDR1 LNHDA, CDR2 SQIVND (reference sequence). The ends were cut back, 7 bases at V and 4 bases at J, with 13 bases in the middle. The CDR3 length is 13 residues. CDR3 DNA (partial): TGTGCCAGTATTGAGGGTTTGCTCACTGAA. Translation gives CASIEGLLTE. The full CDR3 protein is CASIEGLLTEAFF.

As for this clone: The missing CDR3 end, 3 residues past where the read stops, is filled in from the germline J gene. The chain employs TRBV29-1 and TRBJ1-2; TRBD1 matches 7 bases. CDR1 is SQVTM, CDR2 ANQGSEA, per germline. This CDR3 is 11 amino acids long. J lost 7 bases, V lost 7 bases, and 6 bases had no gene match. The CDR3 is CSETGAPGYTF. CDR3 bases read: TGCAGCGAAACAGGGGCGCCTGGC.

Worth noting for this clone: The read stops 3 residues short of the end of the CDR3; the missing end is completed from the germline J gene. This chain links TRBV19 with TRBJ1-5; 7 bases are shared with TRBD1. This CDR3 has 14 amino acids. V lost 6 bases to trimming and J lost 6 bases; unmatched junction nucleotides: 8. CDR1 and CDR2 from the germline V gene are LNHDA and SQIVND (reference sequence). The sequenced CDR3 bases are TGTGCCAGTAGGCCGAGGCAGGGGGGTCAGCCC. As protein: CASRPRQGGQP. The whole CDR3 sequence is CASRPRQGGQPQHF.

This clone was seen only a few times. The missing CDR3 end, 3 residues past where the read stops, is filled in from the germline J gene. The V and J genes are TRBV5-1 and TRBJ2-1, with 8 bases that match TRBD2. This CDR3 has 17 residues. V shed 0 bases, J shed 8 bases, and the junction held 13 bases outside the gene matches. Germline CDR1 and CDR2: SGHRS and YFSETQ. The CDR3 loop is CASSLVGGGGIYYEQFF. Partial CDR3 DNA: TGCGCCAGCAGCTTGGTCGGAGGCGGGGGGATTTACTATGAG.

In this sample, this clone turned up a few times. Sequencing ends 3 residues short of the CDR3 end; the germline J gene provides the rest. The chain joins TRBV7-9 to TRBJ1-5; D perhaps matches TRBD1 (5 bases). Trimming stripped 5 bases from V and 4 bases from J, with 15 bases between. Germline assignment: CDR1 SEHNR and CDR2 FQNEAQ (reference sequence). The CDR3 totals 15 residues. This CDR3 is CASSPDGRGNQPQHF. Partial CDR3 DNA: TGTGCCAGCAGCCCGGACGGGAGGGGAAATCAGCCC. The full variable domain, in which reference TRBV7-9 and TRBJ1-5 provide the parts outside the CDR3, is DTGVSQNPRHKITKRGQNVTFRCDPISEHNRLYWYRQTLGQGPEFLTYFQNEAQLEKSRLLSDRFSAERPKGSFSTLEIQRTEQGDSAMYLCASSPDGRGNQPQHFGDGTRLSIL.

In the case of this clone: The read gets to within 3 residues of the CDR3 end, and the germline J gene fills in the rest. The chain couples TRBV19 to TRBJ1-6; D is uncertain. V shed 4 bases and J shed 8 bases, with 9 bases lying between them. This CDR3 spans 13 amino acids. Per germline, CDR1 LNHDA and CDR2 SQIVND (reference sequence). This chain's CDR3 is CASSTGWDSPLHF. CDR3 bases read: TGTGCCAGTAGTACGGGTTGGGATTCACCC.

The table lists this clone with many counts. The observed sequence ends 3 residues before the CDR3 terminus, with the missing tail filled in from the germline J gene. The chain joins TRBV18 to TRBJ1-1; a possible D gene is TRBD1 (5 bases). The CDR3 is 14 residues long. The V end was cut by 3 bases, the J end by 5 bases, with 13 bases between. Germline-derived CDR1 and CDR2 are KGHSH and LQKENI. The CDR3 sequence is CASSPGGIVTEAFF. The covered CDR3 bases are TGTGCCAGCTCACCTGGGGGGATCGTGACTGAA.

This clone was found a few times. The CDR3 end falls 3 residues outside the read, so it is completed with the germline J gene. This chain links TRBV5-1 with TRBJ2-7, with a tentative D call TRBD1 (5 bases). CDR1 is SGHRS, CDR2 YFSETQ, per germline. This CDR3 is built from 14 residues. Trimming took 2 bases from V and 3 from J, leaving 12 bases between them. Incomplete CDR3 DNA: TGCGCCAGCAGCTTAGACCCAGGGTACTACGAG. It encodes CASSLDPGYYE. The whole CDR3 protein reads CASSLDPGYYEQYF.

This clone was recorded many times. The read halts 3 residues ahead of the CDR3 end, with the missing end drawn from the germline J gene. J is TRBJ1-1 and V is TRBV18; D is unresolved. The germline V gene has CDR1 KGHSH and CDR2 LQKENI. Trimming cost V 2 bases and J 1 base, with 8 bases left between them. The CDR3 contains 14 residues. This CDR3 reads CASSPFPQNTEAFF. The sequenced part of the CDR3 DNA is TGTGCCAGCTCACCATTCCCACAGAACACTGAA.

In this sample, this clone turned up many times. The read terminates 3 residues ahead of where the CDR3 ends, so the germline J gene completes it. This rearrangement joins TRBV7-3 to TRBJ2-2; D possibly corresponds to TRBD2 (6 bases). CDR3 length equals 15 residues. Germline V lookup: CDR1 SGHTA, CDR2 FQGTGA. V gave up 0 bases and J gave up 7 bases, with 12 bases separating them. CDR3 residues: CASSLTVRGVGELFF. The sequenced part of the CDR3 DNA is TGTGCCAGCAGCTTAACGGTTCGCGGGGTCGGGGAG.

This clone came up a few times. Sequencing ends 3 residues short of the CDR3 end; the germline J gene provides the rest. The chain links TRBV6-2 or TRBV6-3 to TRBJ1-2; no clear D gene. Germline values: CDR1 MNHEY, CDR2 SVGEGT. The CDR3 length is 12 residues. The V and J ends lost 2 bases and 4 bases respectively, with 5 bases between them. CDR3 amino acids: CASSYPSYGYTF. Partial CDR3 DNA: TGTGCCAGCAGTTACCCCTCCTATGGC.

As regards this clone: The CDR3 end is not reached by the read, which stops 3 residues before it; the germline J gene fills it in. The chain carries TRBV7-9 and TRBJ1-2; possibly TRBD1 for D (6 bases). Germline-derived CDR1 and CDR2 are SEHNR and FQNEAQ (reference sequence). The V gene lost 5 bases and the J gene lost 5 bases, with 18 bases spanning the gap. The CDR3 length is 15 residues. Partial CDR3 DNA: TGTGCCAGCAGCCCGGGGTTGGGGGCCGAGTATGGC. It codes for CASSPGLGAEYG. The whole CDR3 region reads CASSPGLGAEYGYTF.

There are a few counts of this clone. The read ends 3 residues before the CDR3 terminus; that terminus is restored from the germline J gene. This sequence joins TRBV19 and TRBJ2-7; maybe TRBD2 (5 bases). The CDR3 contains 13 residues. CDR1 is LNHDA and CDR2 is SQIVND in the germline V gene (reference sequence). V lost 1 base, J lost 2 bases, and 6 bases lay in between. CDR3 in amino acids: CASSIAGTYEQYF. Partial CDR3 DNA: TGTGCCAGTAGTATAGCGGGGACCTACGAG.